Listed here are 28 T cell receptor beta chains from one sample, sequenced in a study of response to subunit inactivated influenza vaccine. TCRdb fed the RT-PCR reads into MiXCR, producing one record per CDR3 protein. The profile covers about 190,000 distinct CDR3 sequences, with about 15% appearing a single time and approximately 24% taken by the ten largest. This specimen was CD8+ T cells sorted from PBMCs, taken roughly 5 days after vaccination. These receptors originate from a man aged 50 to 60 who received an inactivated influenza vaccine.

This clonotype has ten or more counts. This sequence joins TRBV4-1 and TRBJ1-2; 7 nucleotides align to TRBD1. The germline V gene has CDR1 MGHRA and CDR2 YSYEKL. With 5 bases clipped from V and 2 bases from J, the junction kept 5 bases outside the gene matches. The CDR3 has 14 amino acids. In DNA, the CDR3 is TGCGCCAGCAGCAAGACAGGGTCGAACTATGGCTACACCTTC. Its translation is CASSKTGSNYGYTF.

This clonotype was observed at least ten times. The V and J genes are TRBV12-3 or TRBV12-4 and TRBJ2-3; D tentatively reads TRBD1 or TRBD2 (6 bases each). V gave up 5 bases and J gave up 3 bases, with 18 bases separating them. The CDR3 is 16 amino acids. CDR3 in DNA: TGTGCCAGCAGTCCACCTTTGGGGGGCTCGACAGATACGCAGTATTTT. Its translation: CASSPPLGGSTDTQYF.

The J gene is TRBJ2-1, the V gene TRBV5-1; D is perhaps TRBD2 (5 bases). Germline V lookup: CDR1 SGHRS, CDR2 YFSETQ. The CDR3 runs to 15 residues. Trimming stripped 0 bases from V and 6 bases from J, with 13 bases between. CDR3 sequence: CASSLDTLRGNEQFF. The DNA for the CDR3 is TGCGCCAGCAGCTTGGACACCCTTCGGGGCAATGAGCAGTTCTTC.

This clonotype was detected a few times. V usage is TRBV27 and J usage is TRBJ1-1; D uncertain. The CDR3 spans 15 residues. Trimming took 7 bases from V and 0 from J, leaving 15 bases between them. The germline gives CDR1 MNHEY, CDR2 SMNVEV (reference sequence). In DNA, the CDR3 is TGTGCCAGCATCTCCATAGGGCGGATGAACACTGAAGCTTTCTTT. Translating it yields CASISIGRMNTEAFF.

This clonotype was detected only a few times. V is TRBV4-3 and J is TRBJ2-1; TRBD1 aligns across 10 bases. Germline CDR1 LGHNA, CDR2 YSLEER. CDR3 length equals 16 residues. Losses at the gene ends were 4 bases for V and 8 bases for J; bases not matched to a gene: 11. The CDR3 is CASSPLGTGDRHEQFF. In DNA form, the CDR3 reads TGCGCCAGCAGCCCTCTCGGGACAGGGGATAGGCATGAGCAGTTCTTC.

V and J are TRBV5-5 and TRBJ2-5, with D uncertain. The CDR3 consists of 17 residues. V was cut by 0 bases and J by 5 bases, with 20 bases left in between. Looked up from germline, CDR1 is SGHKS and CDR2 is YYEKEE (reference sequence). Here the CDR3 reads CASSLAEVLGQSETQYF. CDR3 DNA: TGTGCCAGCAGCTTGGCCGAAGTTCTGGGTCAAAGCGAGACCCAGTACTTC.

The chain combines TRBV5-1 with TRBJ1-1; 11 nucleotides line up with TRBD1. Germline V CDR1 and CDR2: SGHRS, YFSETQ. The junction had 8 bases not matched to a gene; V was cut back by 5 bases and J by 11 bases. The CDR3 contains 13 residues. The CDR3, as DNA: TGCGCCAGCAGTGGGGGGACAGGGGGAGACGCTTTCTTT. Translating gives CASSGGTGGDAFF.

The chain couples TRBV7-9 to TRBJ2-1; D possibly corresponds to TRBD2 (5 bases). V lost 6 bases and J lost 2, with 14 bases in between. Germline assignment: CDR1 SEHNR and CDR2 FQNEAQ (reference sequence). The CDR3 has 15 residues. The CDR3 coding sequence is TGTGCCAGCAGTTCCGGGATTAGTACCTACAATGAGCAGTTCTTC. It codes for CASSSGISTYNEQFF.

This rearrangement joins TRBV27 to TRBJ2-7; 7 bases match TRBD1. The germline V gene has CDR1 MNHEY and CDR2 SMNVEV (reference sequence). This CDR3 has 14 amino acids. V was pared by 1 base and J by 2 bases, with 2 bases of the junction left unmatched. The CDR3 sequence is CASSLYQGAYEQYF. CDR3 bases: TGTGCCAGCAGTTTATACCAGGGGGCCTACGAGCAGTACTTC.

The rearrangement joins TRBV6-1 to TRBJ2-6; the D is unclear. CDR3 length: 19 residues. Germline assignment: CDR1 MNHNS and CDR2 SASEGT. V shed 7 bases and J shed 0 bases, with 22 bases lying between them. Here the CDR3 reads CASTPIIGPFYSGANVLTF. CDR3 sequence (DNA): TGTGCCAGCACCCCGATTATCGGCCCTTTCTACTCTGGGGCCAACGTCCTGACTTTC.

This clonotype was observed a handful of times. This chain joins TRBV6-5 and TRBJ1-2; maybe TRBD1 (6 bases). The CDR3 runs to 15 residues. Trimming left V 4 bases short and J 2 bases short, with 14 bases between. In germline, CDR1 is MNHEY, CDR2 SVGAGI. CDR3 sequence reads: CASSSYPGQNYGYTF. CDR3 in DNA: TGTGCCAGCAGTTCCTATCCGGGACAAAACTATGGCTACACCTTC.

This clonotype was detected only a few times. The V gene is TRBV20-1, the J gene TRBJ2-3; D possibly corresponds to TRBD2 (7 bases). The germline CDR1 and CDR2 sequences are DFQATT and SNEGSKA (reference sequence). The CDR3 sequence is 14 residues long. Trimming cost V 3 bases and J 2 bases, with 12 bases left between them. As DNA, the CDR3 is TGCAGTGCTAGCTCGCGGGGGCCCACAGATACGCAGTATTTT. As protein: CSASSRGPTDTQYF.

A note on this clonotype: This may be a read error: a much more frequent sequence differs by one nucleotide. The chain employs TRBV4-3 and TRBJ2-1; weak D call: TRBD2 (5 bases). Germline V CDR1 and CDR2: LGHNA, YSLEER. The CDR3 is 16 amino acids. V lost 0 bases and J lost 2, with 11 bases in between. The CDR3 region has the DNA TGCGCCAGCAGCCAAGATGCGGGTCTGGCCTACAATGAGCAGTTCTTC. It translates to CASSQDAGLAYNEQFF.

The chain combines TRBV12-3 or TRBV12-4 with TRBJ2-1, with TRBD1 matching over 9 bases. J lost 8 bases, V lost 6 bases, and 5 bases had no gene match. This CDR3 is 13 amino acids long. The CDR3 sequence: CASRGTGTDEQFF. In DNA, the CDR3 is TGTGCCAGCAGAGGGACAGGGACGGATGAGCAGTTCTTC.

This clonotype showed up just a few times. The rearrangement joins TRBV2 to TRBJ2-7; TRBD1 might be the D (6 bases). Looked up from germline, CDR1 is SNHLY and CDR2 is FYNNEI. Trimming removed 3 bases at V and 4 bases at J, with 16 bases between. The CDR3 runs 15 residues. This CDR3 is CASSETQGIVYEQYF. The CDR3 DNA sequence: TGTGCCAGCAGTGAGACACAGGGAATAGTTTACGAGCAGTACTTC.

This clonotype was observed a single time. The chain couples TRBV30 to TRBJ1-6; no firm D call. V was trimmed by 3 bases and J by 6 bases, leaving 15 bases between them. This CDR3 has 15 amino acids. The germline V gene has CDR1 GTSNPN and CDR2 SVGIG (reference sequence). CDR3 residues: CAWSTIRAFNSPLHF. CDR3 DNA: TGTGCCTGGAGCACTATAAGGGCATTTAATTCACCCCTCCACTTT.

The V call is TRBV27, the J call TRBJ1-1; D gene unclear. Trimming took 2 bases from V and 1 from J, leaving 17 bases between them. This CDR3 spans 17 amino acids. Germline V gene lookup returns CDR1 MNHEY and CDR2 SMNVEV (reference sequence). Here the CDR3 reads CASSLAYSGRRNTEAFF. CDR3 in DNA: TGTGCCAGCAGTTTAGCCTATTCTGGGAGAAGGAACACTGAAGCTTTCTTT.

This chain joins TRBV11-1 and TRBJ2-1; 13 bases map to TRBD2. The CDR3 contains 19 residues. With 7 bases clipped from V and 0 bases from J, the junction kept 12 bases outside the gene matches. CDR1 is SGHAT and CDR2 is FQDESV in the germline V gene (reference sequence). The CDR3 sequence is CASTSTGLAGDLSYNEQFF. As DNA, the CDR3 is TGTGCCAGCACCTCCACCGGACTAGCGGGGGACCTCTCCTACAATGAGCAGTTCTTC.

CDR3: CASSVESGRGRGTQYF. CDR3 coding DNA: TGTGCCAGCAGCGTAGAATCGGGCAGGGGTAGGGGTACGCAGTATTTT. The chain couples TRBV9 to TRBJ2-3, with a tentative D call TRBD1 (6 bases). Germline CDR1 is SGDLS and CDR2 is YYNGEE. Deletions cut 0 bases from V and 8 bases from J, with 19 bases between. The CDR3 loop spans 16 amino acids.

In nucleotides, the CDR3 is TGTGCCAGCAGCTTAGGGACTATTATTTTCCACGAGCAGTACTTC. It specifies CASSLGTIIFHEQYF. This sequence joins TRBV7-2 and TRBJ2-7; maybe TRBD2 (6 bases). The germline CDR1 and CDR2 sequences are SGHTA and FQGNSA. CDR3 size: 15 residues. V lost 1 base to trimming and J lost 5 bases, with 15 bases between them.

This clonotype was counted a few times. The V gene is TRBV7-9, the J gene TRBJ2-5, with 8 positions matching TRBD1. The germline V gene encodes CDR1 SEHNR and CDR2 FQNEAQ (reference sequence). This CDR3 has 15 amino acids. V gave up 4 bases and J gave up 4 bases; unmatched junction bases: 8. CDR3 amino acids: CASSYPRGRRETQYF. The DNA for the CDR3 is TGTGCCAGCAGCTACCCCAGGGGGCGGAGAGAGACCCAGTACTTC.

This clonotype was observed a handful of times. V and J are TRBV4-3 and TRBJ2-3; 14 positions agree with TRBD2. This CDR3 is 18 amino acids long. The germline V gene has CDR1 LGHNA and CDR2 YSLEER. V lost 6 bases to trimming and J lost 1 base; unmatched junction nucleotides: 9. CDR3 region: CASRAGTSGGGGTDTQYF. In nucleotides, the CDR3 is TGCGCCAGCAGAGCCGGGACTAGCGGGGGTGGGGGCACAGATACGCAGTATTTT.

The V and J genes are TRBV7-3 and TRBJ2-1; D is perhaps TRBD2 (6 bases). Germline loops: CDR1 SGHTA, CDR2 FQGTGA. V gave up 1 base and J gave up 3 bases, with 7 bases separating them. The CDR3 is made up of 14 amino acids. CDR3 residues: CASSLSGDYNEQFF. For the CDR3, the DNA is TGTGCCAGCAGCTTAAGCGGGGACTACAATGAGCAGTTCTTC.

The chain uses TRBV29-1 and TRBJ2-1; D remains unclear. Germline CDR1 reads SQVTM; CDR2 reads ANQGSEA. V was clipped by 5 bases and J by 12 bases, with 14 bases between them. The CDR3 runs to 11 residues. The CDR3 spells CSVPLGTAQFF. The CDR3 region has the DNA TGCAGCGTTCCCCTAGGCACCGCGCAGTTCTTC.

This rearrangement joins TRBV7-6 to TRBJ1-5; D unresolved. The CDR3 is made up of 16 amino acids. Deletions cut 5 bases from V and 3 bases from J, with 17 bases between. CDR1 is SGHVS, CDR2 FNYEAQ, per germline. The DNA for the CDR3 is TGTGCCAGCAGCCCCGACGGGAGGAGCACCAATCAGCCCCAGCATTTT. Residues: CASSPDGRSTNQPQHF.

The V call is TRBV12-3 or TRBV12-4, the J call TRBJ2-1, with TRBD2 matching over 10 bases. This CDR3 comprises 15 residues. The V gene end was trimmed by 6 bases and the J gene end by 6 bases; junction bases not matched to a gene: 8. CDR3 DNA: TGTGCCAGCAGGGGGGCTAGCGGGGGTCCCAATGAGCAGTTCTTC. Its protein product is CASRGASGGPNEQFF.

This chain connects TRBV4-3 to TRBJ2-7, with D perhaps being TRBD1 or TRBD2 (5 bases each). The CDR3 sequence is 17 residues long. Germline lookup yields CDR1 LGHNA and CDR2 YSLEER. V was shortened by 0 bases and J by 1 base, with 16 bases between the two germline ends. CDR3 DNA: TGCGCCAGCAGCCAAGAGAGGGGATTCTTTGGATCCTACGAGCAGTACTTC. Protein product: CASSQERGFFGSYEQYF.

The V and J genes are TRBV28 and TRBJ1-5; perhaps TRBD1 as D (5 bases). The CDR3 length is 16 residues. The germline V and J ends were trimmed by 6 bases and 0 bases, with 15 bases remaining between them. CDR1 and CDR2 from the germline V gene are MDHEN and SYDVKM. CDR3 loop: CASSPTGDGSNQPQHF. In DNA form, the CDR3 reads TGTGCCAGCAGCCCTACCGGGGACGGTAGCAATCAGCCCCAGCATTTT. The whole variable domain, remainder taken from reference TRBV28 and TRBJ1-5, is DVKVTQSSRYLVKRTGEKVFLECVQDMDHENMFWYRQDPGLGLRLIYFSYDVKMKEKGDIPEGYSVSREKKERFSLILESASTNQTSMYLCASSPTGDGSNQPQHFGDGTRLSIL.